The present T cell receptor (beta chain) was sequenced within a study of OX40 agonist ivuxolimab in advanced cancers. Points from the study as a whole: Partial responders at 0.1-3.0 mg/kg showed near-lowest clonal expansion.

The table came from immunoSEQ multiplex PCR; TCRdb's copy has only in-frame clones and leaves some out. The sample lists 20,000 to 25,000 clones, 80% to 90% occurring once. V was clipped by 5 bases and J by 2 bases, with 18 bases between them. The CDR3 spans 16 residues. In germline, CDR1 is SGHNT, CDR2 YENEEA. By share of the sample, this clone is medium-sized. Its cognate antigen is unknown. The chain employs TRBV11-3 and TRBJ1-1; no reliable D call. This sequence was found in an adult with an advanced solid tumor such as melanoma, head and neck, liver or kidney cancer. This material consisted of CD4+ or CD8+ T cells sorted from blood, taken in a trial of the OX40 agonist ivuxolimab. CDR3 amino acids: CASSPLLNQRNTEAFF. The CDR3 DNA follows: TGTGCCAGCAGCCCCCTTCTAAACCAGAGAAACACTGAAGCTTTCTTT.